These T cell receptor beta chains were read from a single sample in a study of patients and donors after allogeneic stem cell transplantation. TCRdb ran MiXCR on the RT-PCR reads and lists one entry per CDR3 protein. The profile shows 1,800 or so distinct CDR3 sequences, 14% of them singletons. The sequencing input was blood, either unsorted or a sorted T cell fraction (not recorded which). Receptors were obtained from a human donor who was either an allogeneic HSCT recipient or a stem cell or donor lymphocyte infusion donor (not recorded which). It is not recorded whose cells these are; they may come from a transplant donor. The CDR3 runs from the conserved cysteine through the conserved F or W. D genes are given only for firm matches. The size entry is marked missing in some rows and otherwise reads once, few, many or a size class.

>.|few|TRBV18|TRBJ1-2
TGTGCCAGCTCACCGGCCGGGGCAGGCTATGGCTACACCTTC
CASSPAGAGYGYTF
>.|few|TRBV30|TRBJ2-2
TGTGCCTGGAGTGGAGGGTTCGTCACCGGGGAGCTGTTTTTT
CAWSGGFVTGELFF
>.|few|TRBV28|TRBJ1-2
TGTGCCAGCAGTTCGAATGGCTACACCTTC
CASSSNGYTF
>.|.|TRBV21-1|TRBJ1-1
TGTGCCAGCAGCAGGAAAGTGGGCGCTTTCTTT
CASSRKVGAFF
>.|.|TRBV27|TRBJ2-3
TGTGCCAGCAGTTTAAAAGGGGCAATCACTAGCACAGATACGCAGTATTTT
CASSLKGAITSTDTQYF
>.|.|TRBV29-1|TRBJ1-3
TGCAGCGGAGTCAGGGGAAACACCATATATTTT
CSGVRGNTIYF
>.|.|TRBV4-3|TRBJ2-1
TGCGCCAGCAGCCGACTTACAGGGACTGAGCAGTTCTTC
CASSRLTGTEQFF
>.|.|TRBV12-3/TRBV12-4|TRBJ2-3
TGTGCCAGCAGTTTAGGGAGGACAGATACGCAGTATTTT
CASSLGRTDTQYF
>.|large|TRBV30|TRBJ1-2
TGTGCCTGGAGGGGAGGGAACTATGGCTACACCTTC
CAWRGGNYGYTF
>.|large|TRBV5-1|TRBJ2-2
TGCGCCAGCAGCCTTACAGGGCGGACGAACACCGGGGAGCTGTTTTTT
CASSLTGRTNTGELFF
>.|medium-sized|TRBV11-2|TRBJ1-2
TGTGCCAGCAGCTTAGAGGGCGCCAGTAACTATGGCTACACCTTC
CASSLEGASNYGYTF
>.|medium-sized|TRBV7-3|TRBJ1-5
TGTGCCAGCAGCGCACAGGCAGGGGCCGATCAGCCCCAGCATTTT
CASSAQAGADQPQHF
>.|large|TRBV7-7|TRBJ2-5
TGTGCTAGCAGCCCTAGCTTGAGTCCCCAAGAGACCCAGTACTTC
CASSPSLSPQETQYF
>TRBD1|large|TRBV6-2/TRBV6-3|TRBJ2-1
TGTGCCAGCAGCCTCACAGGGGGCGCAAAGCAGTTCTTC
CASSLTGGAKQFF
>.|.|TRBV6-1|TRBJ1-1
TGTGCCAGCACCAGGAACACTGAAGCTTTCTTT
CASTRNTEAFF
>.|medium-sized|TRBV4-1|TRBJ1-1
TGCGCCAGCAGCCATAAGACAGTCGCTGCGGTCACTGAAGCTTTCTTT
CASSHKTVAAVTEAFF
>.|large|TRBV5-1|TRBJ1-2
TGCGCCAGCAGCTTGGATGGGGGCAGCTATGGCTACACCTTC
CASSLDGGSYGYTF
>TRBD2|.|TRBV5-1|TRBJ2-5
TGCGCCAGCAGCTTGTCTGGTAGCGGGGGCCAAGAGACCCAGTACTTC
CASSLSGSGGQETQYF
>.|few|TRBV6-2/TRBV6-3|TRBJ2-1
TGTGCCAGCAGTGAACCACTGCCCAATGAGCAGTTCTTC
CASSEPLPNEQFF
>TRBD1|few|TRBV6-5|TRBJ2-1
TGTGCCAGCAGGGACAGGGAGCCCTACAATGAGCAGTTCTTC
CASRDREPYNEQFF
>.|few|TRBV29-1|TRBJ1-1
TGCAGCGTTGGCAGGGAGGGGACTGAAGCTTTCTTT
CSVGREGTEAFF
>.|.|TRBV11-2|TRBJ2-3
TGTGCCAGCAGCTTCAGGGGGGAGACAGATACGCAGTATTTT
CASSFRGETDTQYF
>.|.|TRBV6-6|TRBJ2-5
TGTGCCAGCAGTCGGGCGGGGACCCAGTACTTC
CASSRAGTQYF
>.|medium-sized|TRBV6-5|TRBJ1-2
TGTGCCAGCACCCCAGGGAGGGTTGGCTACACCTTC
CASTPGRVGYTF
>TRBD2|.|TRBV7-2|TRBJ2-3
TGTGCCAGCAGGCGTCCTCGGCTAGCGGGGGGTTCTAGCACAGATACGCAGTATTTT
CASRRPRLAGGSSTDTQYF
>TRBD1|.|TRBV6-1|TRBJ1-2
TGTGCCAGCAGTGAGGACCGGGACAGCGGCTACACCTTC
CASSEDRDSGYTF
>.|few|TRBV7-2|TRBJ1-1
TGTGCCAGCAGCTCGGGCCTGAACACTGAAGCTTTCTTT
CASSSGLNTEAFF